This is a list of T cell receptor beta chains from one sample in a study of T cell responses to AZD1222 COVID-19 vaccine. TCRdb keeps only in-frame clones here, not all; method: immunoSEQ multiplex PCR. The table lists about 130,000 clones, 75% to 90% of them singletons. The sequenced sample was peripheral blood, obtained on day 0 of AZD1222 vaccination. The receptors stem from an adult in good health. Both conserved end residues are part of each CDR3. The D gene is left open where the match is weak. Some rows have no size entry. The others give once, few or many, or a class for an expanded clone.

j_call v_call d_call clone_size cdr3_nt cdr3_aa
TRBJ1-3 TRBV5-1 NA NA TGCGCCAGCAGCTTGCCTCGGACATCGGGCTCTGGAAACACCATATATTTT CASSLPRTSGSGNTIYF
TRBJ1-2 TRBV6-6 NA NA TGTGCCAGCAGTTACAAGACCCCCCTCGGGGGCTACACCTTC CASSYKTPLGGYTF
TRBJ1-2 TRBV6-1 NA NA TGTGCCAGCAGTGAACAGGGCCCCTATGGCTACACCTTC CASSEQGPYGYTF
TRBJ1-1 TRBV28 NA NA TGTGCCAGCAGTTCTACCCCACAGGGAACTGAAGCTTTCTTT CASSSTPQGTEAFF
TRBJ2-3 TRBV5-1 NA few TGCGCCAGCAGGCTAGACGCCACTAGCACAGATACGCAGTATTTT CASRLDATSTDTQYF
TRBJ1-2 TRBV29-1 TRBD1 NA TGCAGCGTCTCTACGACGACAGGGGGGAATGGCTACACCTTC CSVSTTTGGNGYTF
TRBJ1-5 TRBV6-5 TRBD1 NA TGTGCCAGCATGATACAGGGGGACCTACCGCCCCAGCATTTT CASMIQGDLPPQHF
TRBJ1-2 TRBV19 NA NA TGTGCCAGTAGTACCCCCCCGGTCTATGGCTACACCTTC CASSTPPVYGYTF
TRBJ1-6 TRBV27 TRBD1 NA TGTGCCAGCAGTTTAGACAGGGGCGGTTCACCCCTCCACTTT CASSLDRGGSPLHF
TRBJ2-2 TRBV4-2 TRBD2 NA TGTGCCAGCAGCCCCTCCGGGGGGGGCCAGTCCGGGGAGCTGTTTTTT CASSPSGGGQSGELFF
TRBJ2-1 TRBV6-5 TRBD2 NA TGTGCCAGCAGTTTGGGGACTAGCTACAATGAGCAGTTCTTC CASSLGTSYNEQFF
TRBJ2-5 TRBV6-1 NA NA TGTGCCAGCAGTGAGCCCGGGACCCAAGAGACCCAGTACTTC CASSEPGTQETQYF
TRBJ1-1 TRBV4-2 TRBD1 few TGTGCCAGCAGCCAAGAAGGTTTAGACAGGGCCACTGAAGCTTTCTTT CASSQEGLDRATEAFF
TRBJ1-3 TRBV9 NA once TGTGCCAGCAGCCCCGGGGGATTCTCTGGAAACACCATATATTTT CASSPGGFSGNTIYF
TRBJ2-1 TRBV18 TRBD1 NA TGTGCCAGCTCACCTACAGGGGGTGGGTACAATGAGCAGTTCTTC CASSPTGGGYNEQFF
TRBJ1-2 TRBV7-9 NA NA TGTGCCAGCAGCCTGCTGGGGGGGGCCACCAACTATGGCTACACCTTC CASSLLGGATNYGYTF
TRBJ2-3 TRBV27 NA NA TGTGCCAGCAGTTTATCGTGGAGGGGGGCAGATACGCAGTATTTT CASSLSWRGADTQYF
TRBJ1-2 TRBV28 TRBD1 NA TGTGCCAGCAGCCAAATTGTCTGGGACAGGGGAGACGGCTACACCTTC CASSQIVWDRGDGYTF
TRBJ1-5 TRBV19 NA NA TGTGCCAGTAGTATCAGGGGAATGACCCCCAATCAGCCCCAGCATTTT CASSIRGMTPNQPQHF
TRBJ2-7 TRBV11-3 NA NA TGTGCCAGCAGCCGTACAGGCGCCTACGAGCAGTACTTC CASSRTGAYEQYF
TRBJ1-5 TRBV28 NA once TGTGCCAGCAGTTTAGAGAACCGTCAGCCCCAGCATTTT CASSLENRQPQHF
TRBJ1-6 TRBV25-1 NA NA TGTGCCAGCAGTGAGAGTTGGGATTCACCCCTCCACTTT CASSESWDSPLHF
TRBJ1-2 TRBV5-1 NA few TGCGCCAGCAGCCCTGGACAGAACTATGGCTACACCTTC CASSPGQNYGYTF
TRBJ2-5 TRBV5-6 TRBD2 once TGTGCCAGCAGCGAGGGGACTAGAGAAGAGACCCAGTACTTC CASSEGTREETQYF
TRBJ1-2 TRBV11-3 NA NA TGTGCCAGCAGCTTTAAGACAGGTGGGGGGTATGGCTACACCTTC CASSFKTGGGYGYTF
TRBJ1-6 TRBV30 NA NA TGTGCCTGGAGTCCGGGGGCAGGGAACGTTGGCAATTCACCCCTCCACTTT CAWSPGAGNVGNSPLHF
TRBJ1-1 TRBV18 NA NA TGTGCCAGCTCACCACTTGTCATACAGGGAAGGGCTGAAGCTTTCTTT CASSPLVIQGRAEAFF
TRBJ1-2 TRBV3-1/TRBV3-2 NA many TGTGCCAGCAGCCCTGGGCTGAACAGAAATGGCTACACCTTC CASSPGLNRNGYTF
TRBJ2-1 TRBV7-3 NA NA TGTGCCAGCAGCAAGTCTGGGGTCCATGAGCAGTTCTTC CASSKSGVHEQFF
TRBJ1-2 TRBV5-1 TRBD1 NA TGCGCCAGCAGCCCCCGGACAGGGGGGGAATATGGCTACACCTTC CASSPRTGGEYGYTF